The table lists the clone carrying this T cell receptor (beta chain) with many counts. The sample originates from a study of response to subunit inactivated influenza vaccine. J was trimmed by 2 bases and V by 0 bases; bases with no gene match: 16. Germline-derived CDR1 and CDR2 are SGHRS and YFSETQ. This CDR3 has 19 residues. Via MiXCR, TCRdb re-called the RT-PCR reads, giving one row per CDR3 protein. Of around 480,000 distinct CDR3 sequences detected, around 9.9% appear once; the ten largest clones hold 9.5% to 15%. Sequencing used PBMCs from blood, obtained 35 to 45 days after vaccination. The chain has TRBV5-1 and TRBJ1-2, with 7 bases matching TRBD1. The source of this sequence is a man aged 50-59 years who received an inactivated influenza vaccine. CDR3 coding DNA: TGCGCCAGCAGCTTGGTGTTCTTGGACAGGAGAGCCCTCAACTATGGCTACACCTTC. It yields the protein CASSLVFLDRRALNYGYTF.